The 9 T cell receptor beta chains below come from one sample, sequenced in a study of blood T cell repertoires in COVID-19. This table comes from immunoSEQ multiplex PCR, and its TCRdb copy is limited to in-frame clones, with some not included. The data hold more than 200,000 clones, with over 75% observed a single time. The sample was PBMCs or T cells enriched from blood (not recorded which). These receptor sequences come from a man aged 30 to 39 in a cohort exposed to, infected with or recovered from COVID-19 (not recorded which).

V is TRBV9 and J is TRBJ2-7, with 11 bases identical to TRBD1. From germline, CDR1 is SGDLS and CDR2 YYNGEE. The CDR3 runs 15 residues. Germline trimming cut 4 bases from V and 2 bases from J; bases unmatched to any gene: 5. CDR3 sequence (DNA): TGTGCCAGCAGCATTGGGACAGGGGGAACCTACGAGCAGTACTTC. It yields the protein CASSIGTGGTYEQYF. The whole variable domain, remainder taken from reference TRBV9 and TRBJ2-7, is DSGVTQTPKHLITATGQRVTLRCSPRSGDLSVYWYQQSLDQGLQFLIQYYNGEERAKGNILERFSAQQFPDLHSELNLSSLELGDSALYFCASSIGTGGTYEQYFGPGTRLTVT.

The chain joins TRBV19 to TRBJ2-1; 7 positions agree with TRBD2. CDR3 size: 14 residues. Unmatched junction bases numbered 8, after V lost 6 bases and J lost 6 bases. CDR1 is LNHDA and CDR2 is SQIVND in the germline V gene (reference sequence). CDR3 coding DNA: TGTGCCAGTAGACCGGGCGGGAGCAGCAATGAGCAGTTCTTC. Protein product: CASRPGGSSNEQFF.

This chain links TRBV28 with TRBJ2-3; possible D gene TRBD2, 5 bases. The V gene lost 11 bases and the J gene lost 3 bases, with 15 bases spanning the gap. Germline loops: CDR1 MDHEN, CDR2 SYDVKM. The CDR3 spans 13 residues. DNA of the CDR3: TGTGCCGGAGGATCTCGAGGAACAGATACGCAGTATTTT. This gives the protein CAGGSRGTDTQYF.

The rearrangement uses TRBV5-4 and TRBJ2-5, with D perhaps matching TRBD2 (6 bases). This CDR3 has 13 amino acids. Germline V gene lookup returns CDR1 SGHNT and CDR2 YYREEE (reference sequence). The ends were cut back, 2 bases at V and 3 bases at J, with 8 bases in the middle. The CDR3 DNA reads TGTGCCAGCAGCTTTGCTAGCGAAGAGACCCAGTACTTC. Residues: CASSFASEETQYF.

This clone was recorded only once. The V and J genes are TRBV4-2 and TRBJ1-1; D gene unclear. Trimming stripped 1 base from V and 4 bases from J, with 7 bases between. This CDR3 contains 13 residues. Germline V gene lookup returns CDR1 LGHNA and CDR2 YNFKEQ. The CDR3: CASSQGGVTEAFF. The CDR3 DNA sequence: TGTGCCAGCAGCCAAGGCGGGGTCACTGAAGCTTTCTTT.

V usage is TRBV7-3 and J usage is TRBJ2-5; 12 bases are a match to TRBD2. Germline lookup yields CDR1 SGHTA and CDR2 FQGTGA. J lost 2 bases, V lost 5 bases, and 3 bases had no gene match. This CDR3 has 15 amino acids. CDR3 coding DNA: TGTGCCAGCAGCCTAGCGGGAGGGAGTCAAGAGACCCAGTACTTC. Encoded protein: CASSLAGGSQETQYF.

V gene TRBV28 combines with J gene TRBJ1-1; possible D gene TRBD1, 6 bases. The CDR3 length is 19 residues. V dropped 2 bases and J dropped 1 base, with 23 bases sitting between them. From germline, CDR1 is MDHEN and CDR2 SYDVKM. The CDR3 reads CASSLPTISRQAKNTEAFF. CDR3 sequence (DNA): TGTGCCAGCAGTTTACCCACCATTTCAAGACAGGCCAAGAACACTGAAGCTTTCTTT.

The CDR3 protein is CASSPNGQGNSPLHF. Written as DNA, the CDR3 is TGCGCCAGCAGCCCCAACGGACAGGGGAATTCACCCCTCCACTTT. This chain links TRBV5-1 with TRBJ1-6, with TRBD1 matching 9 bases. CDR3 size: 15 residues. CDR1 and CDR2 (germline): SGHRS, YFSETQ. With 4 bases clipped from V and 7 bases from J, the junction kept 6 bases outside the gene matches.

This chain connects TRBV3-1 (or the pseudogene TRBV3-2) to TRBJ2-5, with unresolved D. The CDR3 length is 13 residues. V lost 1 base and J 1 base, leaving 4 bases between the germline ends. Germline V gene data show CDR1 as LGHDT and CDR2 as YNNKEL (reference sequence). CDR3 nucleotides: TGTGCCAGCAGCCAAGCCCTCCAAGAGACCCAGTACTTC. This translates into CASSQALQETQYF.